The T cell receptor beta chain described here comes from a study of chemoradiotherapy in HPV16-positive cancers (dated 2022 in TCRdb). Broadly, across the study: Functional T-cell assays on cells from two HPV16-positive patients defined candidate HPV-specific T-cell clones and common TCR motifs. The study asked whether T-cell immunity against the HPV oncoproteins E6 and E7 changes during chemoradiotherapy and whether it affects survival. TCR repertoires from more than 70 patients with HPV-related cancers were then used to track the candidate HPV-specific TCRs and motifs. Beyond this particular receptor, the publication reports: Expansion of candidate HPV-specific clones and E7-related TCR motifs was observed in the tumor microenvironment during treatment, whereas no such expansion was observed for non-HPV-specific T cells. The functional definition of HPV-specific T cells was derived from only a couple of HPV16-positive patients, and the survival association was reported for HPV16-positive patients. In HPV16-positive patients, expansion of HPV-responsive T cells during chemoradiotherapy was associated with improved recurrence-free survival.

As regards this clone: No cognate antigen has been identified for it. Within one base of it there is no much larger clone, and no base qualities were kept.

Library creation used the immunoSEQ multiplex PCR assay. The clones in this table, taken by TCRdb from immuneACCESS, are in-frame only. Not every clone is retained; where verified, under half of the shortfall comes from an unresolved V gene, and the cause of the rest is unknown. The sample yields about 35,000 clones; 92% were counted once. The ten largest account for 3% to 4.5% of the sample. Because repertoires were sampled repeatedly during chemoradiotherapy, clonal expansion in the tumor microenvironment could be followed. From its cysteine to its phenylalanine, the CDR3 spans 18 amino acids. Of the read, only the CDR3 DNA is kept; its 54 bases are in frame from base 1. For CDR1 and CDR2, the germline V gene lists KGHSH and LQKENI. V is shortened by 0 bases, J by 1 base, and the region joining them spans 18 bases.

The source was blood, collected from a patient who underwent chemoradiotherapy. Recombination linked TRBV18 to TRBJ1-1, with no reliable assignment of the D segment. This TCR derives from a human donor with HPV-associated anogenital cancer. The nucleotide sequence reads as follows: TGTGCCAGCTCACCACCGCCGCGGGAAATTCGGGGGAACACTGAAGCTTTCTTT. The translation is CASSPPPREIRGNTEAFF.